This T cell receptor (beta chain) was captured in a study of shared clonotypes between healthy human individuals. Sequencing used immunoSEQ multiplex PCR; TCRdb keeps in-frame clones, though not all of them. This sample carries about 1.5 million clones, about 96% of them seen once, and the ten largest clones take roughly 1.2%. CDR1 and CDR2 (germline): SGHRS, YFSETQ. CDR3 size: 12 residues. V was shortened by 4 bases and J by 5 bases, with 10 bases between the two germline ends. Sequencing was performed on naive CD4+ T cells sorted from blood. Regarding subset: CD45RA+ positively selected. This clonotype was sampled from a young man in good health. The gene calls are TRBV5-1 and TRBJ2-7; D is uncertain. The CDR3 coding sequence is TGCGCCAGCAGCCCTTCGGCGAACGAGCAGTACTTC. Amino acids: CASSPSANEQYF.